These 10 T cell receptor beta chains were sequenced from one sample in a study of radiation and T cells in renal cell carcinoma. Only in-frame clones appear in the TCRdb table, and some are missing; sequencing was by immunoSEQ multiplex PCR. This table has 130,000 or so clones, around nine tenths appearing once. Stated time point: baseline pretreatment blood. As for treatment: 15 Gy SBRT to primary tumor, nephrectomy 4 weeks later. The sample was blood, taken from a patient whose treatment included radiotherapy and nephrectomy. The receptors were sampled from a woman aged 50 to 60 with renal cell carcinoma.

Concerning this clone itself: The junction does not match germline at one end; this may be a read error. The rearrangement links TRBV7-7 to TRBJ2-3; TRBD2 matches at 9 bases. The CDR3 covers 16 residues. Per the germline V gene, CDR1 is SSHAT and CDR2 is FNYEAQ (reference sequence). The CDR3 region is CASSQSSGGGTDTQYF. The DNA for the CDR3 is TGTGCTAGCAGTCAAAGTAGCGGGGGAGGCACAGATACGCAGTATTTT.

The chain employs TRBV5-1 and TRBJ1-6, with 8 positions matching TRBD1. Germline CDR1 is SGHRS and CDR2 is YFSETQ. Trimming at V came to 4 bases and at J to 7 bases, leaving 7 bases not matched to a gene. The CDR3 consists of 15 residues. The CDR3 sequence: CASSAMDRANSPLHF. CDR3 coding DNA: TGCGCCAGCAGCGCCATGGACAGGGCCAATTCACCCCTCCACTTT.

The V and J genes are TRBV4-3 and TRBJ2-2; D call uncertain. Per the germline V gene, CDR1 is LGHNA and CDR2 is YSLEER. Trimming removed 1 base from V and 6 bases from J, with 9 bases in between. CDR3 length: 14 residues. CDR3 DNA: TGCGCCAGCAGCCAAGGTGCGGTCCCCGGGGAGCTGTTTTTT. It translates to CASSQGAVPGELFF.

This clone is a singleton in its sample. The CDR3, as DNA: TGTGCCAGCAGCTTAAGGGGACAGCCCACAGATACGCAGTATTTT. Translation gives CASSLRGQPTDTQYF. The rearrangement uses TRBV7-3 and TRBJ2-3, with 7 positions matching TRBD1. Trimming at V came to 1 base and at J to 2 bases, leaving 3 bases not matched to a gene. CDR1 SGHTA and CDR2 FQGTGA come from the germline V gene. CDR3 length: 15 residues. Variable domain in full (rest from reference TRBV7-3 and TRBJ2-3): GAGVSQTPSNKVTEKGKYVELRCDPISGHTALYWYRQSLGQGPEFLIYFQGTGAADDSGLPNDRFFAVRPEGSVSTLKIQRTERGDSAVYLCASSLRGQPTDTQYFGPGTRLTVL.

The chain employs TRBV9 and TRBJ1-2; D unresolved. CDR1 SGDLS and CDR2 YYNGEE come from the germline V gene. CDR3 length: 12 residues. Trimming took 6 bases from V and 6 from J, leaving 12 bases between them. The CDR3 DNA follows: TGTGCCAGCACCCGGGAGGGAAATGGCTACACCTTC. Translating it yields CASTREGNGYTF.

The chain employs TRBV6-1 and TRBJ2-7; TRBD1 agrees at 9 bases. J was trimmed by 2 bases and V by 2 bases; bases with no gene match: 4. The CDR3 sequence is 15 residues long. The germline V gene encodes CDR1 MNHNS and CDR2 SASEGT. In DNA form, the CDR3 reads TGTGCCAGCAGTGAATGGGGGACAGGGCCCTACGAGCAGTACTTC. This sequence encodes CASSEWGTGPYEQYF.

This chain joins TRBV10-1 and TRBJ1-2, with TRBD1 as a possible D gene (5 bases). Germline loops: CDR1 WNHNN, CDR2 SYGVQD (reference sequence). The CDR3 length is 13 residues. V lost 6 bases to trimming and J lost 4 bases, with 12 bases between them. The CDR3 nucleotides are TGCGCCAGCAGCGGGACGGGAGGCTATGGCTACACCTTC. Encoded protein: CASSGTGGYGYTF.

The chain has TRBV18 and TRBJ1-3, with D possibly being TRBD1 (5 bases). Trimming stripped 3 bases from V and 0 bases from J, with 12 bases between. Per the germline V gene, CDR1 is KGHSH and CDR2 is LQKENI. The CDR3 consists of 16 residues. CDR3 nucleotide sequence: TGTGCCAGCTCACCGGGGGGTTCAAGCTCTGGAAACACCATATATTTT. It translates to CASSPGGSSSGNTIYF. Complete variable domain (other parts from reference TRBV18 and TRBJ1-3): NAGVMQNPRHLVRRRGQEARLRCSPMKGHSHVYWYRQLPEEGLKFMVYLQKENIIDESGMPKERFSAEFPKEGPSILRIQQVVRGDSAAYFCASSPGGSSSGNTIYFGEGSWLTVV.

This chain links TRBV9 with TRBJ1-4; 9 bases match TRBD1. Germline CDR1 is SGDLS and CDR2 is YYNGEE. Trimming removed 4 bases from V and 7 bases from J; junction bases left unmatched: 5. This CDR3 spans 14 amino acids. CDR3 nucleotide sequence: TGTGCCAGCAGCTGGACAGGGGAGGGTGAAAAACTGTTTTTT. Residues: CASSWTGEGEKLFF.

DNA of the CDR3: TGTGCCAGCTCACAGGGACAGGGGCAAGCTAACTATGGCTACACCTTC. Its translation: CASSQGQGQANYGYTF. This chain links TRBV18 with TRBJ1-2, with 10 positions matching TRBD1. V was clipped by 4 bases and J by 0 bases; unmatched bases: 5. CDR3 size: 16 residues. CDR1 is KGHSH and CDR2 is LQKENI in the germline V gene.